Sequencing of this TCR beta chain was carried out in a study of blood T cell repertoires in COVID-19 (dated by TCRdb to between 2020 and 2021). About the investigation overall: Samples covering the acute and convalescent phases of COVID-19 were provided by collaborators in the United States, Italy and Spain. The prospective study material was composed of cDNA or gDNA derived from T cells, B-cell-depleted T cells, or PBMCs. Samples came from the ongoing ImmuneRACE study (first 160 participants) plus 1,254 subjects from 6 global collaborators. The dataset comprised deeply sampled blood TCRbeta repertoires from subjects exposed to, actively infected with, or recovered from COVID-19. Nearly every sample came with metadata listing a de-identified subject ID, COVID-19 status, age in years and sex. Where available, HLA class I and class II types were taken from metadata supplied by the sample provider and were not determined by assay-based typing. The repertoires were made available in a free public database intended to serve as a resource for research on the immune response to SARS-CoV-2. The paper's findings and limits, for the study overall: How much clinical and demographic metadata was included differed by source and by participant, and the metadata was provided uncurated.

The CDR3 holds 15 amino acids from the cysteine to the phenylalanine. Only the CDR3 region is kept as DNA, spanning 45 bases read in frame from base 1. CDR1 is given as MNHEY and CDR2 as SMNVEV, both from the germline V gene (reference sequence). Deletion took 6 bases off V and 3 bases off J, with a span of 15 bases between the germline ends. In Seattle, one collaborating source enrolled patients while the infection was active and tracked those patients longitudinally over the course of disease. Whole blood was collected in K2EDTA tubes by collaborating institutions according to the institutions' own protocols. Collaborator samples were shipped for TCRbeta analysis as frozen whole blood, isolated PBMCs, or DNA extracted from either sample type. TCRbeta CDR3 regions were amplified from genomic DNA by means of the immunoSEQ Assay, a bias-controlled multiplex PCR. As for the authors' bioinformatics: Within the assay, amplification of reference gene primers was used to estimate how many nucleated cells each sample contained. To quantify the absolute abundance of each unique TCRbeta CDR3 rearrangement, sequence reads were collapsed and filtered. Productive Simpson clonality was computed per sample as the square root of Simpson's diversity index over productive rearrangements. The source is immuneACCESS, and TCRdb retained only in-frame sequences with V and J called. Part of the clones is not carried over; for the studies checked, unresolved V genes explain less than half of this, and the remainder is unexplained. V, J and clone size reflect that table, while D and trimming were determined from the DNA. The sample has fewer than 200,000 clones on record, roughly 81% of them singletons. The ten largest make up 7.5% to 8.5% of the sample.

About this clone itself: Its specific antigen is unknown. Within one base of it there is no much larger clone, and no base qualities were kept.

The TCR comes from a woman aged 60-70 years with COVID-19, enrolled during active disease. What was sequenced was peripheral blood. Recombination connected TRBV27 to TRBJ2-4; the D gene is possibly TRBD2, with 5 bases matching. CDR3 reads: CASSREDNGKNIQYF. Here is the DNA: TGTGCCAGCAGCCGGGAAGATAATGGCAAAAACATTCAGTACTTC.